This T cell receptor (beta chain) appears in the sequencing data of a study of cytomegalovirus exposure and HLA in healthy donors. 60 Vbeta and 13 Jbeta primers were used in PCR. Using immunoSEQ multiplex PCR, the repertoire was profiled, and TCRdb retains in-frame clones only, with some absent. The sample lists roughly 150,000 clones; approximately 84% were seen once. This sequence was found in a man aged 50-60 years in good health and CMV-seropositive. The sequenced sample consisted of PBMCs.

The DNA of the CDR3 is TGTGCCAGCAGTTTGGACACCGTCACAGATACGCAGTATTTT. Its translation is CASSLDTVTDTQYF. The J gene is TRBJ2-3, the V gene TRBV6-1; weak D call: TRBD1 (5 bases). CDR3 length equals 14 residues. The germline V gene has CDR1 MNHNS and CDR2 SASEGT. V was clipped by 5 bases and J by 2 bases, with 11 bases between them.